The T cell receptor beta chain described here comes from a study of spatial heterogeneity in lung cancer. Study-wide results and caveats: The appearance of ubiquitous expanded tumor TCRs in blood was greater at resection than follow-up.

This clonotype has more than one count but fewer than ten. The target antigen is unknown. Time point reported: sample taken at primary tumor resection. Whole RNA came from tumor, nontumor lung or frozen PBMC and was sequenced without being sorted. There were some 70 donors, all of them untreated patients with early-stage non-small cell lung cancer. The trim removed 1 base at V and 7 bases at J, leaving 7 bases unmatched. Germline V gene data show CDR1 as LGHDT and CDR2 as YNNKEL (reference sequence). The CDR3 contains 16 residues. Every molecule of TCR cDNA had its own unique molecular identifier. TCRdb reprocessed the 5' RACE reads with MiXCR, giving one entry per CDR3 protein. In the table there are some 85,000 distinct CDR3 sequences, approximately 20% of which are singletons.

This material consisted of PBMCs, taken at surgery. The gene calls are TRBV3-1 and TRBJ2-2, with 9 bases fitting TRBD1. The receptor comes from a male donor with early-stage non-small cell lung cancer. The CDR3 DNA follows: TGTGCCAGCAGCCAAGCCCTGGACAGGGGTAACGGGGAGCTGTTTTTT. Its translation: CASSQALDRGNGELFF. Supplemented by reference TRBV3-1 and TRBJ2-2, the full variable domain reads DTAVSQTPKYLVTQMGNDKSIKCEQNLGHDTMYWYKQDSKKFLKIMFSYNNKELIINETVPNRFSPKSPDKAHLNLHINSLELGDSAVYFCASSQALDRGNGELFFGEGSRLTVL.